The rows below give T cell receptor beta chains drawn from one sample of a study of blood T cell repertoires in COVID-19. Generated by immunoSEQ multiplex PCR, the TCRdb table keeps only in-frame clones and is missing some. This table holds about 150,000 clones, about 83% found once. Source material: peripheral blood. Every receptor here comes from a woman aged 60 to 75 with COVID-19, enrolled during active disease. CDR3s include the opening cysteine and the closing phenylalanine or tryptophan. The order of the fields is J gene, V gene, clone size, D gene, CDR3 DNA, CDR3 protein. A D gene is named only where the DNA matches it firmly. Expanded clones get a size class; other rows say once, few or many, or leave the size out.

j_call: TRBJ2-3
v_call: TRBV6-1
clone_size: -
d_call: -
cdr3_nt: TGTGCCAGCAGTGAAGCAGGGAGGACAGATACGCAGTATTTT
cdr3_aa: CASSEAGRTDTQYF

j_call: TRBJ1-1
v_call: TRBV19
clone_size: -
d_call: -
cdr3_nt: TGTGCCAGTAGCATCAGGGGACGATACACTGAAGCTTTCTTT
cdr3_aa: CASSIRGRYTEAFF

j_call: TRBJ1-1
v_call: TRBV6-5
clone_size: -
d_call: -
cdr3_nt: TGTGCCAGCAGTTTATCTAAGATGAACACTGAAGCTTTCTTT
cdr3_aa: CASSLSKMNTEAFF

j_call: TRBJ1-1
v_call: TRBV29-1
clone_size: -
d_call: -
cdr3_nt: TGCAGCGTTGTCCGGACAACTGAAGCTTTCTTT
cdr3_aa: CSVVRTTEAFF

j_call: TRBJ1-1
v_call: TRBV5-5
clone_size: -
d_call: -
cdr3_nt: TGTGCCAGCAGCTTGTGGGGGCCGAACACTGAAGCTTTCTTT
cdr3_aa: CASSLWGPNTEAFF

j_call: TRBJ1-1
v_call: TRBV11-2
clone_size: -
d_call: TRBD1
cdr3_nt: TGTGCCAGCAGCCCCGGGACAGGCGTCTCCATGAACACTGAAGCTTTCTTT
cdr3_aa: CASSPGTGVSMNTEAFF

j_call: TRBJ1-1
v_call: TRBV2
clone_size: -
d_call: -
cdr3_nt: TGTGCCAGCAGGCGACACCTTGAAGCTTTCTTT
cdr3_aa: CASRRHLEAFF

j_call: TRBJ1-1
v_call: TRBV27
clone_size: -
d_call: -
cdr3_nt: TGTGCCAGCAGTTCACGGACACCTTTCGAAGCTTTCTTT
cdr3_aa: CASSSRTPFEAFF

j_call: TRBJ1-2
v_call: TRBV30
clone_size: -
d_call: -
cdr3_nt: TGTGCCTGGAGTGTCACCCTCCGGCAGGGAAAAGCTGGTGGCTACACCTTC
cdr3_aa: CAWSVTLRQGKAGGYTF

j_call: TRBJ2-3
v_call: TRBV18
clone_size: -
d_call: TRBD2
cdr3_nt: TGTGCCAGCTCACCGAGGACTAGCGGGATAGCGGCAGATACGCAGTATTTT
cdr3_aa: CASSPRTSGIAADTQYF

j_call: TRBJ1-2
v_call: TRBV7-9
clone_size: -
d_call: -
cdr3_nt: TGTGCCAGCAGCTGGACAGACTATGGCTACACCTTC
cdr3_aa: CASSWTDYGYTF

j_call: TRBJ1-4
v_call: TRBV7-2
clone_size: -
d_call: TRBD1
cdr3_nt: TGTGCCAGCAGCTACCGGACAGGGGGCCAAAAACTGTTTTTT
cdr3_aa: CASSYRTGGQKLFF

j_call: TRBJ2-1
v_call: TRBV19
clone_size: -
d_call: -
cdr3_nt: TGTGCCAGTAGACCCCCGGGATTCGAGCAGTTCTTC
cdr3_aa: CASRPPGFEQFF

j_call: TRBJ1-5
v_call: TRBV30
clone_size: -
d_call: TRBD1
cdr3_nt: TGTGCCTGGAGTCTCCCCGGGACAGGGGTCAATCAGCCCCAGCATTTT
cdr3_aa: CAWSLPGTGVNQPQHF

j_call: TRBJ2-1
v_call: TRBV29-1
clone_size: -
d_call: TRBD2
cdr3_nt: TGCAGCGTTGAAGGGACTAGCGGAGCCATTTACAATGAGCAGTTCTTC
cdr3_aa: CSVEGTSGAIYNEQFF

j_call: TRBJ2-5
v_call: TRBV5-4
clone_size: -
d_call: TRBD1
cdr3_nt: TGTGCCAGCAGCCTGGGAGGGGACAGGGCCCAAGAGACCCAGTACTTC
cdr3_aa: CASSLGGDRAQETQYF

j_call: TRBJ2-7
v_call: TRBV6-9
clone_size: -
d_call: -
cdr3_nt: TGTGCCAGCAGCCTTAATCACGAGCAGTACTTC
cdr3_aa: CASSLNHEQYF

j_call: TRBJ2-2
v_call: TRBV7-8
clone_size: few
d_call: TRBD2
cdr3_nt: TGTGCCAGCAGCACCCAGAGACTAGCGGGATTCCGGGAGCTGTTTTTT
cdr3_aa: CASSTQRLAGFRELFF

j_call: TRBJ1-4
v_call: TRBV29-1
clone_size: -
d_call: TRBD1
cdr3_nt: TGCAGCGTTGGTCCAGGGGGCAATGAAAAACTGTTTTTT
cdr3_aa: CSVGPGGNEKLFF

j_call: TRBJ2-5
v_call: TRBV6-5
clone_size: -
d_call: -
cdr3_nt: TGTGCCAGCAGAGTTAACTCGGAGACCCAGTACTTC
cdr3_aa: CASRVNSETQYF

j_call: TRBJ1-1
v_call: TRBV5-1
clone_size: -
d_call: -
cdr3_nt: TGCGCCAGCAGCTTGAGCCCGGGGTCGGACACTGAAGCTTTCTTT
cdr3_aa: CASSLSPGSDTEAFF

j_call: TRBJ1-2
v_call: TRBV6-5
clone_size: -
d_call: -
cdr3_nt: TGTGCCAGCAGGGTACAGGATTATGGCTACACCTTC
cdr3_aa: CASRVQDYGYTF

j_call: TRBJ1-6
v_call: TRBV7-6
clone_size: -
d_call: -
cdr3_nt: TGTGCCAGCAGCTTAGGCGTTCAGGGGACACACCTCCACTTT
cdr3_aa: CASSLGVQGTHLHF

j_call: TRBJ2-7
v_call: TRBV5-5
clone_size: -
d_call: TRBD2
cdr3_nt: TGTGCCAGCAGCTTGTCTGGAGGAGCGGGAGGGTCCTACGAGCAGTACTTC
cdr3_aa: CASSLSGGAGGSYEQYF

j_call: TRBJ1-1
v_call: TRBV10-1
clone_size: -
d_call: -
cdr3_nt: TGCGCCAGCAGTCAGACTGCGAACACTGAAGCTTTCTTT
cdr3_aa: CASSQTANTEAFF

j_call: TRBJ2-2
v_call: TRBV11-3
clone_size: -
d_call: TRBD2
cdr3_nt: TGTGCCAGCAGCCTAACTAGCGGGGGGGCCTCGAACACCGGGGAGCTGTTTTTT
cdr3_aa: CASSLTSGGASNTGELFF

j_call: TRBJ1-2
v_call: TRBV15
clone_size: -
d_call: TRBD1
cdr3_nt: TGTGCCACCAGCAGATTTCTCACAGGGGGCGGAGGCTACACCTTC
cdr3_aa: CATSRFLTGGGGYTF

j_call: TRBJ2-2
v_call: TRBV3-1/TRBV3-2
clone_size: -
d_call: -
cdr3_nt: TGTGCCAGCATACCTCCAGGGCCCCCGAACACCGGGGAGCTGTTTTTT
cdr3_aa: CASIPPGPPNTGELFF

j_call: TRBJ1-5
v_call: TRBV5-6
clone_size: -
d_call: -
cdr3_nt: TGTGCCAGCAGCCACCCAGGTCCAAATCAGCCCCAGCATTTT
cdr3_aa: CASSHPGPNQPQHF

j_call: TRBJ2-3
v_call: TRBV18
clone_size: -
d_call: TRBD1
cdr3_nt: TGTGCCAGTTCAACCCGAAGGGACAGGGGCGCAGATACGCAGTATTTT
cdr3_aa: CASSTRRDRGADTQYF

j_call: TRBJ1-6
v_call: TRBV18
clone_size: -
d_call: -
cdr3_nt: TGTGCCAGCTCCGTTCAGGGTAGTTCCGATTCACCCCTCCACTTT
cdr3_aa: CASSVQGSSDSPLHF

j_call: TRBJ1-1
v_call: TRBV9
clone_size: -
d_call: -
cdr3_nt: TGTGCCAGCAGCCCGGCGACAGCTGAAGCTTTCTTT
cdr3_aa: CASSPATAEAFF

j_call: TRBJ1-1
v_call: TRBV7-9
clone_size: -
d_call: -
cdr3_nt: TGTGCCAGCAGCTTACGAACAACTAATCCCACTGAAGCTTTCTTT
cdr3_aa: CASSLRTTNPTEAFF

j_call: TRBJ1-5
v_call: TRBV18
clone_size: -
d_call: -
cdr3_nt: TGTGCCAGCTCACGACGGGAACGGGGTTTAGGCAATCAGCCCCAGCATTTT
cdr3_aa: CASSRRERGLGNQPQHF

j_call: TRBJ2-3
v_call: TRBV5-8
clone_size: -
d_call: TRBD2
cdr3_nt: TGTGCCAGCAGCTTGGATCGCGGAGCGGGGGGGAGAGATACGCAGTATTTT
cdr3_aa: CASSLDRGAGGRDTQYF

j_call: TRBJ1-2
v_call: TRBV3-1/TRBV3-2
clone_size: -
d_call: -
cdr3_nt: TGTGCCAGCAGTCGACAGCCTAACTATGGCTACACCTTC
cdr3_aa: CASSRQPNYGYTF

j_call: TRBJ2-1
v_call: TRBV18
clone_size: -
d_call: TRBD2
cdr3_nt: TGTGCCAGCTCACTTGGACTAGATTACAATGAGCAGTTCTTC
cdr3_aa: CASSLGLDYNEQFF

j_call: TRBJ2-1
v_call: TRBV5-4
clone_size: -
d_call: -
cdr3_nt: TGTGCCAGCAGCTTGGCCCTGGGTTGGGAGGATGAGCAGTTCTTC
cdr3_aa: CASSLALGWEDEQFF

j_call: TRBJ1-5
v_call: TRBV19
clone_size: once
d_call: -
cdr3_nt: TGTGCCAGTAGCCGCCTACGGTTCGCGGGTTATCAGCCCCAGCATTTT
cdr3_aa: CASSRLRFAGYQPQHF

j_call: TRBJ1-2
v_call: TRBV29-1
clone_size: -
d_call: TRBD1
cdr3_nt: TGCAGCGTTGAAGATCCCATAATGACAGGGGCTAGCTACACCTTC
cdr3_aa: CSVEDPIMTGASYTF

j_call: TRBJ1-4
v_call: TRBV15
clone_size: -
d_call: -
cdr3_nt: TGTGCCACCGGTTTGAGTGCAACTAATGAAAAACTGTTTTTT
cdr3_aa: CATGLSATNEKLFF

j_call: TRBJ2-3
v_call: TRBV11-2
clone_size: -
d_call: TRBD2
cdr3_nt: TGTGCCAGCAGCTTAAAGGCTAGCGGCTTCACAGATACGCAGTATTTT
cdr3_aa: CASSLKASGFTDTQYF

j_call: TRBJ1-2
v_call: TRBV7-8
clone_size: -
d_call: -
cdr3_nt: TGTGCCAGCAGCTCCCCCTACAGGGCTAACTATGGCTACACCTTC
cdr3_aa: CASSSPYRANYGYTF

j_call: TRBJ1-6
v_call: TRBV28
clone_size: -
d_call: -
cdr3_nt: TGTGCCAGCAGGGGGGCAGATAATTCACCCCTCCACTTT
cdr3_aa: CASRGADNSPLHF

j_call: TRBJ2-1
v_call: TRBV7-9
clone_size: -
d_call: TRBD2
cdr3_nt: TGTGCCAGCAGCAACTCTCTAGCGGGAGTGGGCAATGAGCAGTTCTTC
cdr3_aa: CASSNSLAGVGNEQFF

j_call: TRBJ1-2
v_call: TRBV29-1
clone_size: once
d_call: -
cdr3_nt: TGCAGCGTTGACCCCGGGACAAATGGAAACTATGGCTACACCTTC
cdr3_aa: CSVDPGTNGNYGYTF

j_call: TRBJ2-7
v_call: TRBV2
clone_size: -
d_call: TRBD2
cdr3_nt: TGTGCCAGCAGGGGACTAGCGGGAGGGCCGGGCGAGCAGTACTTC
cdr3_aa: CASRGLAGGPGEQYF

j_call: TRBJ1-1
v_call: TRBV6-5
clone_size: -
d_call: -
cdr3_nt: TGTGCCAGCCGACCCGCGACAGTGCTGAACACTGAAGCTTTCTTT
cdr3_aa: CASRPATVLNTEAFF

j_call: TRBJ2-3
v_call: TRBV7-8
clone_size: -
d_call: TRBD2
cdr3_nt: TGTGCCAGCAGCTCTACGGTTGAAACTAGCGGGGGAGTATCAGATACGCAGTATTTT
cdr3_aa: CASSSTVETSGGVSDTQYF

j_call: TRBJ2-2
v_call: TRBV7-7
clone_size: -
d_call: TRBD1
cdr3_nt: TGTGCTAGCAGCTTTACTCCGGGACAGGGGGCCGGGGAGCTGTTTTTT
cdr3_aa: CASSFTPGQGAGELFF

j_call: TRBJ1-4
v_call: TRBV25-1
clone_size: -
d_call: TRBD1
cdr3_nt: TGTGCCAGCAGTGAGTTAGGGGACAGGGAGTTGGAACTGTTTTTT
cdr3_aa: CASSELGDRELELFF

j_call: TRBJ2-1
v_call: TRBV9
clone_size: -
d_call: -
cdr3_nt: TGTGCCAGCAGCGTCGTAATGAGTGGCAATGAGCAGTTCTTC
cdr3_aa: CASSVVMSGNEQFF

j_call: TRBJ1-2
v_call: TRBV30
clone_size: -
d_call: -
cdr3_nt: TGTGCCTGGAGTCTCGGATGGGGGCATTATGGCTACACCTTC
cdr3_aa: CAWSLGWGHYGYTF